Listed below are T cell receptor beta chains from one sample, sequenced in a study of cytomegalovirus exposure and HLA in healthy donors. Produced via immunoSEQ multiplex PCR; TCRdb's table is partial and in-frame only. This sample has some 170,000 clones; roughly 83% occur once, and the top ten carry approximately 10%. The sequencing input was PBMCs. The receptors derive from a man aged 30-40 years in good health and CMV-seropositive. The CDR3 runs from the conserved cysteine through the conserved F or W. D genes are given only for firm matches. Clone size is shown for a subset of rows, as once, few, many or a class of expanded clone.

D gene	clone size	V gene	CDR3 length	J gene	CDR3 protein	CDR3 DNA
NA	NA	TRBV5-1	18	TRBJ2-6	CASSLGHKVPSGANVLTF	TGCGCCAGCAGCTTGGGACACAAGGTTCCCTCTGGGGCCAACGTCCTGACTTTC
TRBD2	once	TRBV5-4	17	TRBJ2-3	CASSLGSSGGAGDTQYF	TGTGCCAGCAGCTTGGGGAGTAGCGGGGGGGCCGGAGATACGCAGTATTTT
NA	NA	TRBV21-1	15	TRBJ2-5	CASRWTGEGQETQYF	TGTGCCAGCAGGTGGACAGGGGAAGGCCAAGAGACCCAGTACTTC
TRBD1	few	TRBV2	14	TRBJ1-2	CASSVQGYNYGYTF	TGTGCCAGCAGTGTACAGGGGTACAACTATGGCTACACCTTC
NA	NA	TRBV10-2	14	TRBJ1-2	CASSGSGLYYGYTF	TGCGCCAGCAGTGGGTCGGGGCTATACTATGGCTACACCTTC
NA	NA	TRBV28	18	TRBJ1-1	CASSSLNGDMVMNTEAFF	TGTGCCAGCAGTTCCTTAAATGGAGATATGGTCATGAACACTGAAGCTTTCTTT
NA	NA	TRBV27	15	TRBJ2-3	CASSSGTISTDTQYF	TGTGCCAGCAGTTCCGGCACTATTAGCACAGATACGCAGTATTTT
TRBD2	NA	TRBV7-6	16	TRBJ2-5	CASSLARAGGLNGQYF	TGTGCCAGCAGCTTAGCGCGTGCGGGGGGGCTGAATGGCCAGTACTTC
TRBD2	NA	TRBV6-1	15	TRBJ2-7	CASSEEGGSSYEQYF	TGTGCCAGCAGTGAAGAGGGCGGGAGCTCCTACGAGCAGTACTTC
NA	few	TRBV19	17	TRBJ2-2	CASSIEGAGPNTGELFF	TGTGCCAGTAGTATAGAGGGGGCAGGACCGAACACCGGGGAGCTGTTTTTT
NA	NA	TRBV18	14	TRBJ1-2	CASSPPGAGYGYTF	TGTGCCAGCTCACCACCGGGGGCAGGTTATGGCTACACCTTC
NA	NA	TRBV6-1	12	TRBJ1-2	CASSDAGNGYTF	TGTGCCAGCAGTGACGCAGGGAATGGCTACACCTTC
TRBD2	NA	TRBV30	15	TRBJ2-7	CAWSVLAGGSNEQYF	TGTGCCTGGAGTGTACTAGCGGGAGGGAGTAACGAGCAGTACTTC
NA	NA	TRBV4-3	16	TRBJ2-3	CASSQEVSGNTDTQYF	TGCGCCAGCAGCCAAGAGGTATCAGGAAACACAGATACGCAGTATTTT
NA	NA	TRBV7-2	14	TRBJ1-1	CASSLAWQGREAFF	TGTGCCAGCAGCTTAGCTTGGCAGGGGAGAGAAGCTTTCTTT
TRBD1	NA	TRBV18	15	TRBJ2-7	CASSPSGQMAYEQYF	TGTGCCAGCTCACCATCGGGACAGATGGCCTACGAGCAGTACTTC
NA	NA	TRBV27	14	TRBJ1-1	CASSYTGWNTEAFF	TGTGCCAGCAGTTATACAGGGTGGAACACTGAAGCTTTCTTT
NA	NA	TRBV18	12	TRBJ2-5	CASSTYQETQYF	TGTGCCAGCTCAACTTACCAAGAGACCCAGTACTTC
NA	NA	TRBV5-4	13	TRBJ1-5	CASSLQGNQPQHF	TGTGCCAGCAGCTTACAGGGAAATCAGCCCCAGCATTTT
NA	few	TRBV28	12	TRBJ2-7	CASSAGPLEQYF	TGTGCCAGCAGTGCGGGGCCTCTCGAGCAGTACTTC
TRBD2	NA	TRBV7-2	16	TRBJ2-7	CASSPWTSGLSYEQYF	TGTGCCAGCAGCCCCTGGACTAGCGGGCTCTCCTACGAGCAGTACTTC
TRBD1	NA	TRBV28	16	TRBJ1-1	CASSSPDRGRDTEAFF	TGTGCCAGCAGTTCCCCCGACAGGGGGAGGGACACTGAAGCTTTCTTT
NA	NA	TRBV2	13	TRBJ2-7	CASRTNSGYEQYF	TGTGCCAGCAGAACAAACAGTGGTTACGAGCAGTACTTC
TRBD1	NA	TRBV6-5	15	TRBJ1-2	CASSVQDRGLYGYTF	TGTGCCAGCAGTGTCCAAGACAGGGGGCTCTATGGCTACACCTTC
NA	once	TRBV6-5	16	TRBJ2-7	CASSYTPGAPFYEQYF	TGTGCCAGCAGTTACACCCCAGGCGCCCCCTTCTACGAGCAGTACTTC
TRBD1	NA	TRBV4-1	13	TRBJ1-4	CASRRDRAEKLFF	TGCGCCAGCCGCCGGGACAGGGCTGAAAAACTGTTTTTT
NA	NA	TRBV7-2	11	TRBJ2-7	CASSSIYEQYF	TGTGCCAGCAGCTCTATCTACGAGCAGTACTTC